The 12 T cell receptor beta chains given below trace back to one sample, sequenced in a study of T-cell memory formation after mild COVID-19. TCRdb independently ran MiXCR on the 5' RACE reads; one entry per CDR3 protein. The sample carries under 600,000 distinct CDR3 sequences, less than 25% recorded once. The specimen sequenced was PBMCs or a T cell subset sorted from them (not recorded which). Source of these receptors: an adult woman who had mild COVID-19 (a few samples of this study predate the infection). Cell type and time point are not known.

The CDR3 is CASSQVPFTSSYNEQFF. For the CDR3, the DNA is TGCGCCAGCAGCCAAGTGCCCTTTACAAGCTCCTACAATGAGCAGTTCTTC. V is TRBV4-1 and J is TRBJ2-1; D is unresolved. CDR3 length equals 17 residues. The germline V and J ends were trimmed by 1 base and 0 bases, with 13 bases remaining between them. Germline V gene sequence: CDR1 MGHRA, CDR2 YSYEKL.

This clonotype turned up a few times. This sequence joins TRBV29-1 and TRBJ1-2; weak D call: TRBD1 (5 bases). The CDR3 is 13 amino acids. Germline lookup yields CDR1 SQVTM and CDR2 ANQGSEA. Trimming shortened V by 0 bases and J by 8 bases, and 13 bases separated the two germline ends. The CDR3 DNA sequence: TGCAGCGTTGAAGACGTGTCGCAGGGAGGCTACACCTTC. It translates to CSVEDVSQGGYTF.

This chain links TRBV20-1 with TRBJ2-7; D might be TRBD2 (7 bases). Germline V gene lookup returns CDR1 DFQATT and CDR2 SNEGSKA (reference sequence). The germline V and J ends were trimmed by 6 bases and 3 bases, with 18 bases remaining between them. The CDR3 runs 14 residues. The CDR3 nucleotides read TGCAGTGCCAAGCTGGGGGGGCCGAGCTACGAGCAGTACTTC. Encoded protein: CSAKLGGPSYEQYF.

This clonotype appeared a few times. The V and J genes are TRBV5-5 and TRBJ2-3, with 9 bases matching TRBD2. This CDR3 has 15 amino acids. V lost 3 bases, J lost 2 bases, and 4 bases stayed unmatched. Germline V lookup: CDR1 SGHKS, CDR2 YYEKEE (reference sequence). The CDR3 DNA is TGTGCCAGCAGCTCCATAGCGGGGGACACAGATACGCAGTATTTT. It translates to CASSSIAGDTDTQYF.

In this sample, this clonotype turned up a few times. This chain joins TRBV20-1 and TRBJ2-7; TRBD2 matches at 13 bases. The ends lost 1 base at V and 6 bases at J; junction bases unmatched: 3. Germline V gene lookup returns CDR1 DFQATT and CDR2 SNEGSKA (reference sequence). This CDR3 has 14 amino acids. CDR3 sequence (DNA): TGCAGTGCTAGAGTTGGACTAGCGGGAGCCGAGCAGTACTTC. Protein sequence: CSARVGLAGAEQYF.

This clonotype was detected a few times. The gene calls are TRBV18 and TRBJ2-2; D is unresolved. CDR3 length: 15 residues. Germline values: CDR1 KGHSH, CDR2 LQKENI. V was shortened by 3 bases and J by 7 bases, with 15 bases between the two germline ends. In nucleotides, the CDR3 is TGTGCCAGCTCACCGAGGCCACCGAACGGCGGGGAGCTGTTTTTT. It codes for CASSPRPPNGGELFF.

The chain links TRBV7-6 to TRBJ2-2; maybe TRBD1 (6 bases). In germline, CDR1 is SGHVS, CDR2 FNYEAQ. The CDR3 contains 17 residues. Trimming removed 5 bases from V and 0 bases from J, with 16 bases in between. CDR3 in amino acids: CASSIPAGGSNTGELFF. Written as DNA, the CDR3 is TGTGCCAGCAGCATCCCCGCTGGGGGCTCGAACACCGGGGAGCTGTTTTTT.

The sample holds many counts of this clonotype. The rearrangement links TRBV7-9 to TRBJ2-3; possibly TRBD1 or TRBD2 for D (5 bases each). The CDR3 extends over 14 amino acids. The germline V gene encodes CDR1 SEHNR and CDR2 FQNEAQ (reference sequence). V lost 5 bases to trimming and J lost 1 base, with 10 bases between them. The CDR3 DNA reads TGTGCCAGCAGCCCCCAGGGACGCACAGATACGCAGTATTTT. It translates to CASSPQGRTDTQYF.

The rearrangement links TRBV7-3 to TRBJ2-2; D is perhaps TRBD2 (6 bases). Between the trimmed V and J ends, which lost 0 bases and 7 bases, there was a span of 12 bases. The CDR3 totals 15 residues. Germline CDR1 and CDR2: SGHTA and FQGTGA. The CDR3 loop is CASSLTAGEVGELFF. The CDR3 DNA is TGTGCCAGCAGCTTAACGGCCGGGGAGGTCGGGGAGCTGTTTTTT.

The J gene is TRBJ2-1, the V gene TRBV7-2, with TRBD1 as a possible D gene (5 bases). V lost 1 base, J lost 7 bases, and 14 bases lay in between. From germline, CDR1 is SGHTA and CDR2 FQGNSA. This CDR3 spans 15 amino acids. The DNA for the CDR3 is TGTGCCAGCAGCTTAGACGGTTATAGGGGTAATGAGCAGTTCTTC. It is translated as CASSLDGYRGNEQFF.

In this sample, this clonotype turned up a few times. The chain carries TRBV7-9 and TRBJ2-7; tentatively, D is TRBD2 (6 bases). The CDR3 spans 17 residues. V was cut by 5 bases and J by 2 bases, with 22 bases left in between. CDR1 and CDR2 (germline): SEHNR, FQNEAQ (reference sequence). Written as DNA, the CDR3 is TGTGCCAGCAGCCAGCCCGGGACCACGGAGGGAACCTACGAGCAGTACTTC. This translates into CASSQPGTTEGTYEQYF.

CDR3 nucleotides: TGTGCCAGCAGACCGGGACAGGGGATAGATACGCAGTATTTT. This translates into CASRPGQGIDTQYF. The J gene is TRBJ2-3, the V gene TRBV6-6; 10 bases are a match to TRBD1. Unmatched junction bases numbered 5, after V lost 6 bases and J lost 5 bases. The CDR3 length is 14 residues. Per germline, CDR1 MNHNY and CDR2 SVGAGI (reference sequence).